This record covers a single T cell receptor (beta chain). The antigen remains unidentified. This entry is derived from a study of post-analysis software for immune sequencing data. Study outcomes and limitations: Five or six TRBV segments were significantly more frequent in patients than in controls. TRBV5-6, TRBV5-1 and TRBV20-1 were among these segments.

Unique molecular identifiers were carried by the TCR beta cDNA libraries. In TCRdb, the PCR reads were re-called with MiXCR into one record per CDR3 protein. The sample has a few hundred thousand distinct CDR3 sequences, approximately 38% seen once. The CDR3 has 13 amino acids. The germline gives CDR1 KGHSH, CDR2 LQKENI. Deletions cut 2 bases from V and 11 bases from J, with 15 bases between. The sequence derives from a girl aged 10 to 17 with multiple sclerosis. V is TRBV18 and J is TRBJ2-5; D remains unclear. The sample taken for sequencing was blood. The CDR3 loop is CASSPDANNEQYF. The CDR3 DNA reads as TGTGCCAGCTCACCAGATGCGAACAATGAGCAGTACTTC.